This is a list of T cell receptor beta chains from one sample in a study of monozygotic twins with inflammatory bowel disease. TCRdb reprocessed the 5' RACE reads and reports one entry per CDR3 protein, with no DNA. The table gives some 170,000 distinct CDR3 sequences; the top ten clones make up just under 7.5% of it. Sequences were obtained from blood. These TCRs come from a human donor with ulcerative colitis or Crohn's disease, or a healthy co-twin of an affected twin (not recorded which). CDR3s include the opening cysteine and the closing phenylalanine or tryptophan.

V gene,J gene,CDR3 protein
TRBV4-3,TRBJ2-3,CASSQETSGGTDTQYF
TRBV5-5,TRBJ1-4,CASSSTIRGIDNNEKLFF
TRBV6-2/TRBV6-3,TRBJ2-7,CASINRDRGPYEQYF
TRBV27,TRBJ2-1,CASTTTGGFGYNEQFF
TRBV12-3/TRBV12-4,TRBJ1-5,CASSLNQQPQHF
TRBV15,TRBJ1-4,CATSRDRVEKLFF
TRBV7-8,TRBJ2-2,CASSKGAPNTGELFF
TRBV6-6,TRBJ2-1,CASSQGVQNNEQFF
TRBV7-9,TRBJ2-1,CASSLTSTERNEQFF
TRBV29-1,TRBJ2-7,CSVDNAGGDRYEQYF
TRBV4-3,TRBJ2-1,CASSQDRDNEQFF
TRBV20-1,TRBJ2-7,CSVWGTLSYEQYF
TRBV28,TRBJ1-5,CASKGRRASNQPQHF
TRBV18,TRBJ2-1,CASSPPSYNEQFF
TRBV5-1,TRBJ1-6,CASSLTGTDGSPLHF
TRBV12-3/TRBV12-4,TRBJ1-5,CASSFVWGSNQPQHF
TRBV5-1,TRBJ1-2,CASSTTLRGLSGYTF
TRBV5-1,TRBJ2-2,CASSLGLAASSRTGELFF
TRBV7-2,TRBJ2-4,CASSARPSDIQYF
TRBV20-1,TRBJ1-1,CSARPNTEAFF
TRBV5-5,TRBJ1-5,CASSLKEVGNQPQHF
TRBV27,TRBJ1-5,CASKNRGDNQPQHF
TRBV28,TRBJ2-7,CASSRGLPGSYEQYF
TRBV7-2,TRBJ1-1,CASSLSELNTEAFF
TRBV5-1,TRBJ2-1,CASSLDGNGGNEQFF
TRBV27,TRBJ2-1,CASSLKRRAAYNEQFF
TRBV2,TRBJ2-7,CASLGRYEQYF
TRBV12-3/TRBV12-4,TRBJ2-2,CASSPPALGPGELFF
TRBV7-2,TRBJ2-7,CASSFPGKNYEQYF
TRBV20-1,TRBJ2-7,CSARDPRGSSYEQYF
TRBV5-1,TRBJ2-3,CASSPRGTGVSDTQYF
TRBV14,TRBJ2-3,CASSPRQGRRTDTQYF
TRBV3-1,TRBJ2-1,CASSQDPNEQFF
TRBV7-2,TRBJ2-3,CASSSRADTQYF
TRBV20-1,TRBJ2-1,CSAREIHRGLNEQFF
TRBV15,TRBJ2-7,CGTSRDSEYEQYF
TRBV5-4,TRBJ2-1,CASRPTSGSYNEQFF
TRBV7-9,TRBJ1-1,CALRGRVGTNTEAFF
TRBV11-2,TRBJ2-5,CASSFPTGGQETQYF
TRBV12-3/TRBV12-4,TRBJ1-1,CASSLKPGNTEAFF
TRBV12-3/TRBV12-4,TRBJ1-5,CASSFGGPNQPQHF
TRBV7-6,TRBJ2-2,CASRVAGVTGELFF
TRBV11-2,TRBJ1-4,CASSYPGTGVEKLFF
TRBV7-6,TRBJ1-1,CASLPGGRGSTEAFF
TRBV6-6,TRBJ2-7,CASSIGQRGYEQYF
TRBV6-1,TRBJ1-6,CASKPGRSSYNSPLHF
TRBV18,TRBJ2-5,CASSPAGAAGQETQYF
TRBV5-1,TRBJ2-1,CASSFAVGAPSRDEQFF
TRBV4-3,TRBJ2-3,CASSQGNGQNTQYF
TRBV27,TRBJ1-6,CASSSGWEDNSPLHF
TRBV4-2,TRBJ2-1,CASSLPGGGVNERFF
TRBV4-1,TRBJ1-2,CASSQDSHSYGYTF
TRBV5-4,TRBJ1-4,CASSLADREKLFF
TRBV9,TRBJ2-5,CASSREEVETQYF
TRBV20-1,TRBJ1-2,CSARSQAVKNYGYTF
TRBV20-1,TRBJ1-5,CSAREQGGVSQPQHF